This T cell receptor (beta chain) was captured by sequencing in a study of T cell responses to AZD1222 COVID-19 vaccine. Study observations and caveats: No day 14 peak samples; only post-peak repertoires were characterized.

The method was immunoSEQ multiplex PCR; TCRdb's version includes in-frame clones alone and lacks a portion of them. The data show 85,000 or so clones, more than 70% seen once. Of note for this clone: Its cognate antigen is unknown.

The length of the CDR3 is 15 residues. V lost 5 bases to trimming and J lost 0 bases, with 14 bases between them. Germline V gives CDR1 SGHVS, CDR2 FNYEAQ. The origin of this receptor is an adult who received the AZD1222 COVID-19 vaccine. This chain uses TRBV7-6 with TRBJ2-7; a weak D match, TRBD1 (5 bases). The sample consisted of peripheral blood, taken 28 days after the second AZD1222 dose. The CDR3 reads CASSRSQGLSYEQYF. DNA for the CDR3: TGTGCCAGCAGCCGGAGTCAGGGCCTCTCCTACGAGCAGTACTTC.